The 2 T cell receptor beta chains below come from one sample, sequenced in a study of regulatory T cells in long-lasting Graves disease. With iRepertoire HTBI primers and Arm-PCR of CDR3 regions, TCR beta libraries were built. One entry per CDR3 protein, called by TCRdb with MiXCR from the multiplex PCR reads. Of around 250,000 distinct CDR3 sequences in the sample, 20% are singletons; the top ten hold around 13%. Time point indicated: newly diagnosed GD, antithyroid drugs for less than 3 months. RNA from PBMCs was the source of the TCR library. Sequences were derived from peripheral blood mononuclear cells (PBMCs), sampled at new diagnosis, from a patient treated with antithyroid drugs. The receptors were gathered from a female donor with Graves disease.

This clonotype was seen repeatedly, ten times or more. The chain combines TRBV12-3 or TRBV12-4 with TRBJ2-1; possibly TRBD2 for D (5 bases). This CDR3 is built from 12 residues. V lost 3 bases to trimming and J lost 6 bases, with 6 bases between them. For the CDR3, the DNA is TGTGCCAGCAGTTTTACTAGCAATGAGCAGTTCTTC. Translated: CASSFTSNEQFF.

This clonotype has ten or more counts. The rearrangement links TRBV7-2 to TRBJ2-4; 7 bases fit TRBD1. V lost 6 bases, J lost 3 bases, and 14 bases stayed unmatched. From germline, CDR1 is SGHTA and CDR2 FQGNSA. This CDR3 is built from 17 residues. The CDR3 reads CASRTGLGTALKNIQYF. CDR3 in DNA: TGTGCCAGCAGGACAGGCTTGGGGACAGCTCTCAAAAACATTCAGTACTTC.